These 26 T cell receptor beta chains came from one sample sequenced in a study of blood T cell repertoires in COVID-19. Here immunoSEQ multiplex PCR was the method, and the copy in TCRdb shows in-frame clones only, minus some. The sample has under 200,000 clones; 75% to 95% are singletons. The sample consisted of peripheral blood. These receptors were collected from a man in his forties or fifties with acute or convalescent COVID-19.

The rearrangement joins TRBV28 to TRBJ1-6, with D possibly being TRBD1 (6 bases). The germline gives CDR1 MDHEN, CDR2 SYDVKM. CDR3 length: 16 residues. Trimming pared 3 bases from V and 0 bases from J, leaving 9 bases between. The DNA for the CDR3 is TGTGCCAGCAGTTTCCTACAGGGCTCCTATAATTCACCCCTCCACTTT. It translates to CASSFLQGSYNSPLHF.

The chain links TRBV2 to TRBJ1-6; D remains ambiguous. The germline V and J ends were trimmed by 0 bases and 12 bases, with 15 bases remaining between them. Germline loops: CDR1 SNHLY, CDR2 FYNNEI. CDR3 size: 15 residues. CDR3 region: CASSEARAGLGPLHF. The CDR3 DNA is TGTGCCAGCAGTGAAGCGCGGGCAGGCCTAGGACCCCTCCACTTT.

This clone came up once. The chain employs TRBV7-8 and TRBJ1-1; weak D call: TRBD1 (5 bases). V lost 5 bases to trimming and J lost 2 bases, with 15 bases between them. This CDR3 comprises 15 residues. Germline assignment: CDR1 SGHVS and CDR2 FQNEAQ. CDR3 region: CASSPQGVLNTEAFF. The CDR3 DNA reads TGTGCCAGCAGCCCGCAAGGGGTCCTCAACACTGAAGCTTTCTTT.

This rearrangement joins TRBV9 to TRBJ1-1; 8 bases are shared with TRBD1. The V and J ends lost 2 bases and 3 bases, in that order; junction bases with no gene match: 6. CDR1 is SGDLS and CDR2 is YYNGEE in the germline V gene. The CDR3 loop spans 15 amino acids. As DNA, the CDR3 is TGTGCCAGCAGCGTGGGACAGGTGGGTGACACTGAAGCTTTCTTT. Encoded protein: CASSVGQVGDTEAFF.

V and J are TRBV5-1 and TRBJ2-7, with 10 bases lining up with TRBD2. CDR1 SGHRS and CDR2 YFSETQ come from the germline V gene. The CDR3 contains 16 residues. Germline trimming cut 0 bases from V and 3 bases from J; bases unmatched to any gene: 6. CDR3 protein: CASSLVASGGLYEQYF. For the CDR3, the DNA is TGCGCCAGCAGCTTGGTTGCTAGCGGGGGCCTCTACGAGCAGTACTTC.

The rearrangement links TRBV28 to TRBJ1-1, with D tentatively TRBD1 (5 bases). CDR3 length: 12 residues. The V gene lost 6 bases and the J gene lost 11 bases, with 16 bases spanning the gap. Germline CDR1 MDHEN, CDR2 SYDVKM. DNA of the CDR3: TGTGCCAGCAGCTTACCGACAGCCACGGCTTTCTTT. Its protein product is CASSLPTATAFF.

The rearrangement links TRBV10-3 to TRBJ1-2, with D perhaps matching TRBD1 (5 bases). Trimming stripped 10 bases from V and 0 bases from J, with 18 bases between. The CDR3 covers 15 residues. CDR1 ENHRY and CDR2 SYGVKD come from the germline V gene. CDR3 nucleotides: TGTGCCACCTTCGGGGGACTTCTAGCTAACTATGGCTACACCTTC. Residues: CATFGGLLANYGYTF.

The V and J genes are TRBV19 and TRBJ2-7, with D maybe TRBD1 (6 bases). V lost 5 bases and J 5 bases, leaving 16 bases between the germline ends. CDR1 is LNHDA, CDR2 SQIVND, per germline (reference sequence). This CDR3 is 14 amino acids long. CDR3 bases: TGTGCCAGTAGTCCAGGGAGCAGGGGACACGAGCAGTACTTC. Its translation is CASSPGSRGHEQYF.

The genes are TRBV7-2 and TRBJ2-3; D possibly corresponds to TRBD1 (7 bases). The CDR3 runs 15 residues. Germline assignment: CDR1 SGHTA and CDR2 FQGNSA. The V and J ends lost 0 bases and 6 bases respectively, with 13 bases between them. The CDR3 loop is CASSLALSGGDTQYF. DNA for the CDR3: TGTGCCAGCAGCTTAGCGCTCTCAGGGGGGGATACGCAGTATTTT. The whole variable domain, filled in from reference TRBV7-2 and TRBJ2-3, reads GAGVSQSPSNKVTEKGKDVELRCDPISGHTALYWYRQSLGQGLEFLIYFQGNSAPDKSGLPSDRFSAERTGGSVSTLTIQRTQQEDSAVYLCASSLALSGGDTQYFGPGTRLTVL.

V usage is TRBV19 and J usage is TRBJ1-6, with TRBD1 matching 9 bases. The J segment lost 10 bases and the V segment lost 4 bases, leaving 11 bases of the junction unmatched. Germline V CDR1 and CDR2: LNHDA, SQIVND (reference sequence). The CDR3 sequence is 16 residues long. The chain's CDR3 is CASSTLVQGAGSPLHF. DNA of the CDR3: TGTGCCAGTAGTACGCTGGTACAGGGGGCAGGGTCACCCCTCCACTTT.

The chain couples TRBV7-2 to TRBJ1-2; weak D call: TRBD1 (5 bases). Between the trimmed V and J ends, which lost 5 bases and 5 bases, there was a span of 12 bases. The CDR3 runs 13 residues. Looked up from germline, CDR1 is SGHTA and CDR2 is FQGNSA. CDR3 DNA sequence: TGTGCCAGCAGCGCACAGGTACAATATGGCTACACCTTC. Protein product: CASSAQVQYGYTF.

The V call is TRBV7-2, the J call TRBJ2-4, with D maybe TRBD2 (6 bases). CDR1 and CDR2 (germline): SGHTA, FQGNSA. The CDR3 has 14 residues. Deletions cut 5 bases from V and 4 bases from J, with 12 bases between. CDR3 amino acids: CASSPGRGKNIQYF. The CDR3 DNA is TGTGCCAGCAGCCCTGGCCGGGGGAAAAACATTCAGTACTTC.

The V call is TRBV6-7, the J call TRBJ1-3, with D tentatively TRBD1 (6 bases). TRBV6-7 is labeled an ORF, and its function is uncertain. The V gene lost 5 bases and the J gene lost 16 bases, with 24 bases spanning the gap. The CDR3 sequence is 14 residues long. CDR3 bases: TGTGCCAGCAGTCCGATGATAGAACAGGGTGAAGGCTATTTT. Amino acids: CASSPMIEQGEGYF.

This chain uses TRBV7-2 with TRBJ1-3; weak D call: TRBD1 (5 bases). V gave up 1 base and J gave up 7 bases, with 14 bases separating them. This CDR3 spans 15 amino acids. Germline CDR1 SGHTA, CDR2 FQGNSA. Here the CDR3 DNA reads TGTGCCAGCAGCTTAGAGGGCGACCGGGGGAACACCATATATTTT. Its translation is CASSLEGDRGNTIYF.

This sequence joins TRBV18 and TRBJ1-1, with 8 bases aligning to TRBD1. Germline V gives CDR1 KGHSH, CDR2 LQKENI. J gave up 5 bases and V 3 bases, and 8 bases lay outside the gene matches. CDR3 length: 15 amino acids. This CDR3 is CASSPGQGAETEAFF. DNA for the CDR3: TGTGCCAGCTCACCGGGGCAGGGGGCCGAAACTGAAGCTTTCTTT. Filled out from reference TRBV18 and TRBJ1-1, the complete variable domain reads NAGVMQNPRHLVRRRGQEARLRCSPMKGHSHVYWYRQLPEEGLKFMVYLQKENIIDESGMPKERFSAEFPKEGPSILRIQQVVRGDSAAYFCASSPGQGAETEAFFGQGTRLTVV.

The V and J genes are TRBV11-1 and TRBJ1-1, with D possibly being TRBD1 (5 bases). The CDR3 extends over 14 amino acids. Trimming removed 5 bases from V and 0 bases from J, with 10 bases in between. CDR1 is SGHAT, CDR2 FQDESV, per germline (reference sequence). CDR3 DNA: TGTGCCAGCAGCCCACGACAGATGAACACTGAAGCTTTCTTT. This sequence encodes CASSPRQMNTEAFF.

This clone occurred once. The CDR3 DNA reads TGTGCCAGCAGTTACACGGGACAGGGGGCGCCGCCGTACTACAATGAGCAGTTCTTC. Its translation is CASSYTGQGAPPYYNEQFF. The rearrangement joins TRBV6-2 or TRBV6-3 to TRBJ2-1; TRBD1 matches at 12 bases. The CDR3 loop spans 19 amino acids. Germline assignment: CDR1 MNHEY and CDR2 SVGEGT. J gave up 3 bases and V 2 bases, and 11 bases lay outside the gene matches.

The DNA for the CDR3 is TGTGCCAGCAGTTTGGAGTACCTCGCGGGGCAGTTCTTC. Translated: CASSLEYLAGQFF. The chain links TRBV12-3 or TRBV12-4 to TRBJ2-1; D is possibly TRBD2 (5 bases). V was shortened by 3 bases and J by 12 bases, with 15 bases between the two germline ends. The CDR3 is 13 amino acids.

This clone was counted once. The chain employs TRBV7-8 and TRBJ2-3; 11 nucleotides line up with TRBD2. This CDR3 has 16 residues. Germline CDR1 is SGHVS and CDR2 is FQNEAQ. V lost 5 bases, J lost 2 bases, and 6 bases stayed unmatched. CDR3 sequence (DNA): TGTGCCAGCAGCACAGGGACTAGCGGCAACACAGATACGCAGTATTTT. Protein: CASSTGTSGNTDTQYF.

The CDR3 protein is CASSDPKDFYSNQPQHF. In DNA, the CDR3 is TGTGCCAGCAGTGACCCTAAGGACTTTTATAGCAATCAGCCCCAGCATTTT. The rearrangement links TRBV6-4 to TRBJ1-5; D not resolved. V was pared by 2 bases and J by 0 bases, with 14 bases between. The CDR3 sequence is 17 residues long. Germline assignment: CDR1 MRHNA and CDR2 SNTAGT.

Turning to this clone: The sample holds other DNA sequences that translate to the same CDR3. DNA for the CDR3: TGTGCCAGCAGCCTACAGGTCTCTGGGGCCAACGTCCTGACTTTC. This encodes CASSLQVSGANVLTF. This chain links TRBV28 with TRBJ2-6; weak D call: TRBD1 (5 bases). Germline V gene lookup returns CDR1 MDHEN and CDR2 SYDVKM. Trimming took off 6 bases at V and 0 bases at J, with 9 bases between the two ends. The CDR3 covers 15 residues.

The chain links TRBV2 to TRBJ2-2; tentative D call: TRBD1 (6 bases). Germline values: CDR1 SNHLY, CDR2 FYNNEI. The V gene lost 9 bases and the J gene lost 0 bases, with 11 bases spanning the gap. This CDR3 region has 14 residues. The CDR3 is CASKRQANTGELFF. The CDR3 DNA reads TGTGCCAGTAAACGACAGGCGAACACCGGGGAGCTGTTTTTT.

This clone was detected once. The chain uses TRBV29-1 and TRBJ2-1, with unresolved D. V shed 4 bases and J shed 7 bases, with 8 bases lying between them. Looked up from germline, CDR1 is SQVTM and CDR2 is ANQGSEA. The CDR3 has 11 residues. CDR3 in DNA: TGCAGCGTTGTCTCTTCGAATGAGCAGTTCTTC. Translated, it gives CSVVSSNEQFF.

This rearrangement joins TRBV7-9 to TRBJ2-7; the D gene is possibly TRBD2 (5 bases). The CDR3 extends over 14 amino acids. Trimming shortened V by 5 bases and J by 6 bases, and 17 bases separated the two germline ends. CDR1 is SEHNR, CDR2 FQNEAQ, per germline (reference sequence). The DNA of the CDR3 is TGTGCCAGCAGCCGAAGCGGTTGGGCGGCCGAGCAGTACGTC. Translated: CASSRSGWAAEQYV.

The chain combines TRBV13 with TRBJ2-7; 12 positions match TRBD2. This CDR3 is built from 15 residues. Germline V lookup: CDR1 PRHDT, CDR2 FYEKMQ (reference sequence). J lost 1 base, V lost 5 bases, and 3 bases had no gene match. The CDR3 reads CASSPGLAGSYEQYF. For the CDR3, the DNA is TGTGCCAGCAGCCCGGGACTAGCGGGTTCCTACGAGCAGTACTTC. Full variable domain (rest looked up from reference TRBV13 and TRBJ2-7): AAGVIQSPRHLIKEKRETATLKCYPIPRHDTVYWYQQGPGQDPQFLISFYEKMQSDKGSIPDRFSAQQFSDYHSELNMSSLELGDSALYFCASSPGLAGSYEQYFGPGTRLTVT.

This chain links TRBV29-1 with TRBJ2-1; 9 bases are a match to TRBD2. The CDR3 is made up of 15 amino acids. CDR1 is SQVTM, CDR2 ANQGSEA, per germline. V gave up 4 bases and J gave up 5 bases; unmatched junction bases: 9. In DNA form, the CDR3 reads TGCAGCGTTGCTAGCGGGATGGTAATCGACAATGAGCAGTTCTTC. This translates into CSVASGMVIDNEQFF.